These 23 T cell receptor beta chains share one sample of origin, sequenced in a study of shared clonotypes between healthy human individuals. TCRdb keeps only in-frame clones here, not all; method: immunoSEQ multiplex PCR. The sample yields a few hundred thousand clones, roughly 95% seen once. Terminally differentiated effector memory CD45RA+ cells were left out of the naive CD8 fraction, which was CD45RO-negative and positively selected for CCR7. The material sequenced was naive CD8+ T cells sorted from blood. The receptors were gathered from a woman in her twenties or thirties in good health.

The chain joins TRBV27 to TRBJ2-2, with D maybe TRBD1 (5 bases). Per the germline V gene, CDR1 is MNHEY and CDR2 is SMNVEV (reference sequence). This CDR3 contains 13 residues. Trimming removed 1 base at V and 6 bases at J, with 6 bases between. The CDR3 DNA reads TGTGCCAGCAGTTTATGGGGCCCCGGGGAGCTGTTTTTT. Amino acid sequence: CASSLWGPGELFF.

The V and J genes are TRBV19 and TRBJ1-5, with TRBD1 matching over 8 bases. This CDR3 region has 14 residues. The germline V gene has CDR1 LNHDA and CDR2 SQIVND (reference sequence). Trimming cost V 3 bases and J 6 bases; bases outside gene matches: 4. The chain's CDR3 is CASSIGTGGQPQHF. The CDR3 DNA sequence: TGTGCCAGTAGTATTGGGACAGGTGGTCAGCCCCAGCATTTT.

The CDR3: CASRSDRGSSYEQYF. The DNA for the CDR3 is TGTGCCAGCAGAAGTGACAGGGGTAGCTCCTACGAGCAGTACTTC. The chain employs TRBV28 and TRBJ2-7, with TRBD1 identical over 8 bases. With V trimmed by 6 bases and J by 0 bases, 7 bases remained unmatched. CDR3 size: 15 residues. Per germline, CDR1 MDHEN and CDR2 SYDVKM.

The V gene is TRBV11-2, the J gene TRBJ2-7; the match to TRBD2 covers 11 bases. Germline trimming cut 3 bases from V and 3 bases from J; bases unmatched to any gene: 13. CDR1 SGHAT and CDR2 FQNNGV come from the germline V gene. This CDR3 spans 18 amino acids. The CDR3 protein is CASSFDGIAGGRVYEQYF. In nucleotides, the CDR3 is TGTGCCAGCAGCTTTGATGGGATAGCGGGAGGGCGCGTCTACGAGCAGTACTTC.

This sequence joins TRBV5-1 and TRBJ2-1; the D gene is possibly TRBD2 (5 bases). V gave up 0 bases and J gave up 1 base, with 8 bases separating them. The CDR3 loop spans 15 amino acids. Germline values: CDR1 SGHRS, CDR2 YFSETQ. CDR3 in amino acids: CASSLASSSYNEQFF. DNA of the CDR3: TGCGCCAGCAGCTTGGCTAGCTCATCCTACAATGAGCAGTTCTTC.

This chain connects TRBV2 to TRBJ2-5; 10 nucleotides agree with TRBD2. V lost 6 bases and J lost 5; bases outside the gene matches: 9. There are 15 residues in the CDR3. Per the germline V gene, CDR1 is SNHLY and CDR2 is FYNNEI. CDR3 in DNA: TGTGCCAGCAGGGGAACTAGCGGGGCGTGGGAGACCCAGTACTTC. Residues: CASRGTSGAWETQYF.

The chain carries TRBV9 and TRBJ2-2, with 9 nucleotides matching TRBD2. The germline gives CDR1 SGDLS, CDR2 YYNGEE. The CDR3 sequence is 16 residues long. The J segment lost 4 bases and the V segment lost 1 base, leaving 5 bases of the junction unmatched. The CDR3 loop reads CASSVIAGDGTGELFF. As DNA, the CDR3 is TGTGCCAGCAGCGTAATAGCGGGAGACGGCACCGGGGAGCTGTTTTTT. Full variable domain (outside the CDR3, taken from reference TRBV9 and TRBJ2-2): DSGVTQTPKHLITATGQRVTLRCSPRSGDLSVYWYQQSLDQGLQFLIQYYNGEERAKGNILERFSAQQFPDLHSELNLSSLELGDSALYFCASSVIAGDGTGELFFGEGSRLTVL.

The chain carries TRBV28 and TRBJ2-7; D is tentatively TRBD1 or TRBD2 (6 bases each). The germline V gene encodes CDR1 MDHEN and CDR2 SYDVKM. The V end lost 8 bases, the J end lost 4 bases, and 27 bases lay between the germline ends. The CDR3 loop spans 17 amino acids. The DNA for the CDR3 is TGTGCCAGCCATTTCGGGGGCTTTGCAGGAGAAGGGTACGAGCAGTACTTC. Protein product: CASHFGGFAGEGYEQYF.

This rearrangement joins TRBV30 to TRBJ1-2; TRBD1 matches at 7 bases. This CDR3 spans 12 amino acids. V was clipped by 1 base and J by 10 bases; unmatched bases: 6. Per the germline V gene, CDR1 is GTSNPN and CDR2 is SVGIG (reference sequence). The CDR3 is CAWSGQGVDYTF. CDR3 in DNA: TGTGCCTGGAGTGGACAGGGAGTTGACTACACCTTC.

This clone was counted only a few times. The J gene is TRBJ1-4, the V gene TRBV2, with TRBD1 identical over 7 bases. The CDR3 totals 14 residues. CDR1 is SNHLY, CDR2 FYNNEI, per germline. Germline trimming cut 5 bases from V and 6 bases from J; bases unmatched to any gene: 6. CDR3 region: CASSSGTVYEKLFF. DNA of the CDR3: TGTGCCAGCAGTTCCGGGACAGTGTATGAAAAACTGTTTTTT.

V is TRBV28 and J is TRBJ2-1, with D perhaps TRBD2 (6 bases). The CDR3 loop spans 17 amino acids. CDR1 and CDR2 from the germline V gene are MDHEN and SYDVKM. Trimming took off 6 bases at V and 3 bases at J, with 21 bases between the two ends. This chain's CDR3 is CASRPDLASRLYNEQFF. DNA of the CDR3: TGTGCCAGCAGACCCGATCTAGCGTCTCGGCTCTACAATGAGCAGTTCTTC.

The CDR3 spells CASRGTGGTDTQYF. CDR3 DNA sequence: TGTGCCAGCAGAGGGACGGGGGGGACAGATACGCAGTATTTT. The J gene is TRBJ2-3, the V gene TRBV2; 8 positions agree with TRBD2. The CDR3 contains 14 residues. In germline, CDR1 is SNHLY, CDR2 FYNNEI. With V trimmed by 6 bases and J by 3 bases, 5 bases remained unmatched.

This chain uses TRBV27 with TRBJ2-3; 11 positions agree with TRBD2. Germline trimming cut 5 bases from V and 2 bases from J; bases unmatched to any gene: 6. Germline V gene data show CDR1 as MNHEY and CDR2 as SMNVEV (reference sequence). This CDR3 comprises 16 residues. The CDR3 nucleotides are TGTGCCAGCAGTCCGACTAGCGGGACAGACACAGATACGCAGTATTTT. Translating it yields CASSPTSGTDTDTQYF.

V usage is TRBV5-1 and J usage is TRBJ2-7; D ambiguous. The CDR3 is 14 residues long. Germline CDR1 is SGHRS and CDR2 is YFSETQ. The V gene lost 0 bases and the J gene lost 4 bases, with 11 bases spanning the gap. The CDR3 reads CASSLDARDYEQYF. DNA for the CDR3: TGCGCCAGCAGCTTGGATGCCAGAGATTACGAGCAGTACTTC.

The V and J genes are TRBV28 and TRBJ2-6; 7 bases fit TRBD1. The ends lost 3 bases at V and 0 bases at J; junction bases unmatched: 2. This CDR3 comprises 16 residues. CDR1 MDHEN and CDR2 SYDVKM come from the germline V gene. The CDR3 loop is CASSLTGISGANVLTF. CDR3 nucleotides: TGTGCCAGCAGTTTGACAGGGATCTCTGGGGCCAACGTCCTGACTTTC.

The chain recombines TRBV5-4 with TRBJ1-1, with TRBD1 as a possible D gene (5 bases). Per germline, CDR1 SGHNT and CDR2 YYREEE (reference sequence). The V end lost 1 base, the J end lost 5 bases, and 12 bases lay between the germline ends. This CDR3 comprises 14 residues. CDR3 amino acids: CASSLSGGETEAFF. The CDR3 DNA follows: TGTGCCAGCAGCTTGAGTGGGGGTGAGACTGAAGCTTTCTTT.

The chain employs TRBV2 and TRBJ2-7; no firm D call. Germline V gene sequence: CDR1 SNHLY, CDR2 FYNNEI. V was pared by 2 bases and J by 5 bases, with 16 bases between. The CDR3 loop spans 15 amino acids. The CDR3 protein is CASSEIGDPYNEQYF. CDR3 coding DNA: TGTGCCAGCAGTGAAATTGGGGATCCCTACAACGAGCAGTACTTC.

The CDR3 region has the DNA TGTGCCAGTAGGGGTAGCGGATACACAGATACGCAGTATTTT. Amino acid sequence: CASRGSGYTDTQYF. This chain uses TRBV19 with TRBJ2-3; maybe TRBD2 (6 bases). Deletions cut 6 bases from V and 2 bases from J, with 12 bases between. The CDR3 spans 14 residues. Germline V lookup: CDR1 LNHDA, CDR2 SQIVND (reference sequence).

The chain employs TRBV19 and TRBJ2-7, with a tentative D call TRBD2 (6 bases). From germline, CDR1 is LNHDA and CDR2 SQIVND (reference sequence). The CDR3 length is 16 residues. Trimming pared 7 bases from V and 2 bases from J, leaving 21 bases between. CDR3 amino acids: CASTSKWLAYAYEQYF. The DNA for the CDR3 is TGTGCCAGTACCAGCAAGTGGCTAGCGTATGCCTACGAGCAGTACTTC.

This rearrangement joins TRBV6-5 to TRBJ1-2; 7 bases align to TRBD1. The CDR3 runs to 14 residues. With 6 bases clipped from V and 10 bases from J, the junction kept 14 bases outside the gene matches. Germline CDR1 and CDR2: MNHEY and SVGAGI. CDR3 region: CASSVTGEVADYTF. The CDR3 bases are TGTGCCAGCAGCGTTACAGGGGAGGTGGCCGACTACACCTTC.

The chain is built from TRBV28 and TRBJ2-1, with D possibly matching TRBD2 (6 bases). Trimming removed 3 bases at V and 5 bases at J, with 14 bases between. Germline V CDR1 and CDR2: MDHEN, SYDVKM. The CDR3 contains 15 residues. For the CDR3, the DNA is TGTGCCAGCAGTTTGGGGCGGGACTTAAACAATGAGCAGTTCTTC. Amino acid sequence: CASSLGRDLNNEQFF.

J is TRBJ1-1 and V is TRBV4-2, with D uncertain. This CDR3 has 14 residues. Germline lookup yields CDR1 LGHNA and CDR2 YNFKEQ. The germline V and J ends were trimmed by 0 bases and 0 bases, with 5 bases remaining between them. Here the CDR3 reads CASSQETLNTEAFF. Written as DNA, the CDR3 is TGTGCCAGCAGCCAAGAAACATTGAACACTGAAGCTTTCTTT.

The chain has TRBV27 and TRBJ2-4; either TRBD1 or TRBD2 may fit D (5 bases each). The CDR3 loop spans 14 amino acids. The V end lost 10 bases, the J end lost 3 bases, and 16 bases lay between the germline ends. Germline lookup yields CDR1 MNHEY and CDR2 SMNVEV (reference sequence). The CDR3 reads CATGSMGNKNIQYF. The CDR3 bases are TGTGCCACAGGGAGTATGGGTAACAAAAACATTCAGTACTTC.